These 22 T cell receptor beta chains came from one sample sequenced in a study of cytomegalovirus exposure and HLA in healthy donors. Both 60 Vbeta primers and 13 Jbeta primers went into the PCR. This table comes from immunoSEQ multiplex PCR, and its TCRdb copy is limited to in-frame clones, with some not included. The table shows around 140,000 clones, with 85% to 90% occurring only once. The source material was PBMCs. All receptors come from a woman aged 25 to 39 in good health and CMV-seronegative.

The chain links TRBV28 to TRBJ1-2; unclear D gene. The germline V gene encodes CDR1 MDHEN and CDR2 SYDVKM. The ends were cut back, 6 bases at V and 8 bases at J, with 22 bases in the middle. CDR3 size: 15 residues. CDR3 region: CASRSGGPVGKGYTF. CDR3 in DNA: TGTGCCAGCAGGTCAGGCGGGCCCGTTGGGAAGGGCTACACCTTC.

The chain joins TRBV10-3 to TRBJ2-1; the D gene is possibly TRBD2 (6 bases). The CDR3 runs to 14 residues. Germline V gene data show CDR1 as ENHRY and CDR2 as SYGVKD. V was pared by 8 bases and J by 1 base, with 12 bases between. The CDR3 nucleotides read TGTGCCATCGGGACTTCAAGGTCCTACAATGAGCAGTTCTTC. Residues: CAIGTSRSYNEQFF.

Note on this clone: A junction end diverges from the germline sequence, so it may reflect a read error. This sequence joins TRBV7-9 and TRBJ2-7, with 7 positions matching TRBD1. The CDR3 loop spans 14 amino acids. In germline, CDR1 is SEHNR, CDR2 FQNEAQ (reference sequence). The CDR3 DNA reads as TGTTCCAGCAGCTTCACAGGGGAAGGCGACGAGCAGTACTTC. As protein: CSSSFTGEGDEQYF.

The sample holds one count of this clone. This chain connects TRBV18 to TRBJ1-5; a possible D gene is TRBD1 (5 bases). This CDR3 comprises 14 residues. CDR1 is KGHSH and CDR2 is LQKENI in the germline V gene. V was shortened by 2 bases and J by 3 bases, with 8 bases between the two germline ends. CDR3 amino acids: CASSPGAVNQPQHF. CDR3 DNA sequence: TGTGCCAGCTCACCAGGGGCGGTCAATCAGCCCCAGCATTTT.

The V and J genes are TRBV4-1 and TRBJ2-1, with TRBD1 identical over 7 bases. The length of the CDR3 is 21 residues. The V segment lost 2 bases and the J segment 0 bases; nucleotides outside the gene matches: 19. The germline gives CDR1 MGHRA, CDR2 YSYEKL. The CDR3 loop is CASSQHPVGTVRLSSYNEQFF. The CDR3 DNA follows: TGCGCCAGCAGCCAACACCCCGTCGGGACAGTAAGGCTAAGCTCCTACAATGAGCAGTTCTTC.

This sequence joins TRBV5-5 and TRBJ1-3; 7 bases fit TRBD1. V was clipped by 3 bases and J by 2 bases; unmatched bases: 8. The CDR3 contains 16 residues. CDR1 SGHKS and CDR2 YYEKEE come from the germline V gene (reference sequence). CDR3 DNA: TGTGCCAGCAGCTACCCCAGGGGGGCTCCTGGAAACACCATATATTTT. Its protein is CASSYPRGAPGNTIYF.

The chain joins TRBV10-3 to TRBJ1-1, with TRBD1 matching over 7 bases. Looked up from germline, CDR1 is ENHRY and CDR2 is SYGVKD. The CDR3 runs to 15 residues. Trimming removed 3 bases from V and 7 bases from J; junction bases left unmatched: 11. In DNA form, the CDR3 reads TGTGCCATCAGTGATGCCCTACAGGGGCTCTTTGAAGCTTTCTTT. This translates into CAISDALQGLFEAFF.

This clone was found a few times. The V gene is TRBV5-1, the J gene TRBJ2-3, with D unresolved. The ends were cut back, 0 bases at V and 0 bases at J, with 2 bases in the middle. CDR1 is SGHRS and CDR2 is YFSETQ in the germline V gene. This CDR3 has 13 amino acids. The CDR3 protein is CASSLASTDTQYF. The DNA for the CDR3 is TGCGCCAGCAGCTTGGCAAGCACAGATACGCAGTATTTT.

The CDR3 nucleotides read TGTGCCTGGAGTGTAAGGGGTGGGGCCAACGTCCTGACTTTC. Its protein is CAWSVRGGANVLTF. This chain uses TRBV30 with TRBJ2-6; possible D gene TRBD1, 5 bases. This CDR3 spans 14 amino acids. Deletions cut 0 bases from V and 3 bases from J, with 6 bases between. Germline lookup yields CDR1 GTSNPN and CDR2 SVGIG (reference sequence).

This clone appeared once. The chain joins TRBV28 to TRBJ1-1; no reliable D call. This CDR3 has 13 residues. Trimming removed 3 bases from V and 7 bases from J, with 12 bases in between. Germline V CDR1 and CDR2: MDHEN, SYDVKM. The CDR3 coding sequence is TGTGCCAGCAGTTTTGAGGCGGCCCGTGAAGCTTTCTTT. Its protein product is CASSFEAAREAFF.

The V gene is TRBV11-2, the J gene TRBJ2-5, with D perhaps TRBD2 (5 bases). Germline CDR1 is SGHAT and CDR2 is FQNNGV. This CDR3 contains 14 residues. V lost 1 base and J lost 5, with 11 bases in between. The CDR3 sequence: CASSLAGSWETQYF. The CDR3 DNA is TGTGCCAGCAGCTTAGCGGGATCCTGGGAGACCCAGTACTTC.

CDR3 nucleotide sequence: TGTGCCAGCAGCTTAGGGGGGCCGGGTAACACTGAAGCTTTCTTT. Its protein product is CASSLGGPGNTEAFF. The chain recombines TRBV7-2 with TRBJ1-1; perhaps TRBD1 as D (6 bases). Germline V gene lookup returns CDR1 SGHTA and CDR2 FQGNSA. CDR3 length equals 15 residues. V was trimmed by 1 base and J by 2 bases, leaving 11 bases between them.

The chain carries TRBV7-9 and TRBJ2-1; D is possibly TRBD2 (6 bases). The germline V gene has CDR1 SEHNR and CDR2 FQNEAQ (reference sequence). V was shortened by 2 bases and J by 8 bases, with 16 bases between the two germline ends. The CDR3 runs to 15 residues. CDR3 sequence: CASSLTEGRRDEQFF. The DNA of the CDR3 is TGTGCCAGCAGCTTAACGGAGGGCCGTCGGGATGAGCAGTTCTTC.

The chain combines TRBV27 with TRBJ2-1; no clear D. The germline V gene has CDR1 MNHEY and CDR2 SMNVEV (reference sequence). The CDR3 has 12 residues. Trimming took off 3 bases at V and 3 bases at J, with 3 bases between the two ends. CDR3 in DNA: TGTGCCAGCAGTTTCAACTACAATGAGCAGTTCTTC. This sequence encodes CASSFNYNEQFF.

This rearrangement joins TRBV28 to TRBJ2-1, with no clear D. With 3 bases removed from V and 2 bases from J, the gap between germline ends came to 8 bases. The germline V gene encodes CDR1 MDHEN and CDR2 SYDVKM. The CDR3 consists of 14 residues. CDR3 sequence: CASSLRTAYNEQFF. The CDR3 DNA follows: TGTGCCAGCAGTTTGCGCACCGCCTACAATGAGCAGTTCTTC.

The rearrangement uses TRBV7-8 and TRBJ2-3; weak D call: TRBD1 (6 bases). Germline lookup yields CDR1 SGHVS and CDR2 FQNEAQ. This CDR3 comprises 17 residues. V was clipped by 5 bases and J by 4 bases, with 22 bases between them. CDR3 sequence reads: CASSAAAGVRAPDTQYF. The CDR3 coding sequence is TGTGCCAGCAGCGCCGCCGCAGGGGTCAGGGCCCCAGATACGCAGTATTTT.

This clone appeared a single time. V usage is TRBV5-6 and J usage is TRBJ2-5; the D gene is possibly TRBD2 (5 bases). The CDR3 length is 13 residues. Germline V lookup: CDR1 SGHDT, CDR2 YYEEEE. The germline V and J ends were trimmed by 4 bases and 5 bases, with 12 bases remaining between them. Written as DNA, the CDR3 is TGTGCCAGCAGCCCTTATGGGGAGGAGACCCAGTACTTC. Protein: CASSPYGEETQYF.

The chain couples TRBV11-1 to TRBJ2-5; possible D gene TRBD1, 6 bases. Germline lookup yields CDR1 SGHAT and CDR2 FQDESV (reference sequence). The CDR3 has 12 amino acids. Trimming took 4 bases from V and 10 from J, leaving 13 bases between them. In DNA, the CDR3 is TGTGCCAGCAGCTCCGGGACAAGGGGCCAGTACTTC. Translated, it gives CASSSGTRGQYF.

V and J are TRBV5-1 and TRBJ1-2; 10 bases are shared with TRBD1. Germline CDR1 is SGHRS and CDR2 is YFSETQ. The CDR3 extends over 16 amino acids. Trimming cost V 0 bases and J 2 bases; bases outside gene matches: 4. CDR3 DNA sequence: TGCGCCAGCAGCTTGGGGGACAGGGGCCCGAACTATGGCTACACCTTC. Translating it yields CASSLGDRGPNYGYTF.

V and J are TRBV28 and TRBJ2-1, with TRBD2 matching 9 bases. This CDR3 region has 13 residues. V shed 6 bases and J 8 bases; nucleotides not matched to a gene: 5. The germline V gene encodes CDR1 MDHEN and CDR2 SYDVKM. The DNA for the CDR3 is TGTGCCAGCAGGCAGGGCGGGGGGGATGAGCAGTTCTTC. Amino acid sequence: CASRQGGGDEQFF. Together with reference TRBV28 and TRBJ2-1, the CDR3 gives the full variable domain: DVKVTQSSRYLVKRTGEKVFLECVQDMDHENMFWYRQDPGLGLRLIYFSYDVKMKEKGDIPEGYSVSREKKERFSLILESASTNQTSMYLCASRQGGGDEQFFGPGTRLTVL.

The V and J genes are TRBV20-1 and TRBJ1-1; unclear D gene. Germline CDR1 and CDR2: DFQATT and SNEGSKA (reference sequence). The CDR3 runs to 11 residues. V was cut by 3 bases and J by 7 bases, with 9 bases left in between. The CDR3 is CSASEGNEAFF. CDR3 coding DNA: TGCAGTGCTAGTGAGGGTAATGAAGCTTTCTTT.

The rearrangement uses TRBV27 and TRBJ2-1; a possible D gene is TRBD2 (7 bases). This CDR3 comprises 21 residues. Germline values: CDR1 MNHEY, CDR2 SMNVEV (reference sequence). V dropped 0 bases and J dropped 0 bases, with 24 bases sitting between them. CDR3 amino acids: CASSLSRLLRGRPDSYNEQFF. The CDR3 DNA sequence: TGTGCCAGCAGTTTATCCCGACTGTTGCGGGGGCGTCCTGACTCCTACAATGAGCAGTTCTTC.